The 6 T cell receptor beta chains below were found in one sample sequenced in a study of CD8 T cells in Susac syndrome. RNA totalling about 0.5 to 1 ug underwent reverse transcription with random hexamers. TCRdb itself ran the immunoSEQ multiplex PCR reads through MiXCR, one entry per CDR3 protein. Of 100,000 or so distinct CDR3 sequences detected, 85% to 95% appear once; the ten largest clones hold about 0.12%. The source material was CD8+ T cells from PBMCs. Every receptor here comes from a human donor in good health.

CDR3 protein: CASSQEVLVGSGRASDEQFF. The CDR3 DNA sequence: TGTGCCAGCAGCCAAGAAGTTTTAGTCGGGAGCGGGAGGGCCTCGGATGAGCAGTTCTTC. The chain employs TRBV14 and TRBJ2-1; 10 bases agree with TRBD2. Per germline, CDR1 SGHDN and CDR2 FVKESK. The CDR3 is 20 amino acids. The V and J ends lost 0 bases and 8 bases, in that order; junction bases with no gene match: 19.

This clonotype was recorded only once. V is TRBV6-1 and J is TRBJ2-2; TRBD1 is a possible D gene (6 bases). The V end was cut by 6 bases, the J end by 1 base, with 15 bases between. Per the germline V gene, CDR1 is MNHNS and CDR2 is SASEGT. CDR3 length: 16 residues. The DNA for the CDR3 is TGTGCCAGCAGCGGACAAGGGACACGGAACACCGGGGAGCTGTTTTTT. Translation gives CASSGQGTRNTGELFF.

The chain couples TRBV19 to TRBJ2-1, with D perhaps TRBD1 (5 bases). The CDR3 contains 14 residues. Germline CDR1 is LNHDA and CDR2 is SQIVND (reference sequence). Trimming took off 9 bases at V and 3 bases at J, with 15 bases between the two ends. The CDR3 DNA is TGTGCCAGCCAACGGCAGGGATACTACAATGAGCAGTTCTTC. This codes for CASQRQGYYNEQFF.

This clonotype was detected only once. This chain joins TRBV6-1 and TRBJ2-6; 8 bases are a match to TRBD2. V shed 7 bases, J shed 1 base, and the junction held 3 bases outside the gene matches. Germline values: CDR1 MNHNS, CDR2 SASEGT. The CDR3 consists of 15 residues. CDR3 region: CASIPGGSGANVLTF. Here the CDR3 DNA reads TGTGCCAGCATCCCGGGGGGGTCTGGGGCCAACGTCCTGACTTTC.

This CDR3 reads CSVRAPGRNQPQHF. The CDR3 nucleotides read TGCAGCGTTCGGGCGCCCGGGCGCAATCAGCCCCAGCATTTT. The chain employs TRBV29-1 and TRBJ1-5; D is uncertain. V was trimmed by 5 bases and J by 2 bases, leaving 13 bases between them. This CDR3 spans 14 amino acids. Germline CDR1 and CDR2: SQVTM and ANQGSEA.

The chain joins TRBV29-1 to TRBJ1-1; D may be TRBD1 (5 bases). The CDR3 consists of 12 residues. V shed 7 bases and J shed 1 base, with 10 bases lying between them. Germline-derived CDR1 and CDR2 are SQVTM and ANQGSEA. CDR3 sequence: CSATTGNTEAFF. In DNA form, the CDR3 reads TGCAGCGCTACTACAGGGAACACTGAAGCTTTCTTT. Based on the CDR3 plus reference TRBV29-1 and TRBJ1-1, the full variable domain is SAVISQKPSRDICQRGTSLTIQCQVDSQVTMMFWYRQQPGQSLTLIATANQGSEATYESGFVIDKFPISRPNLTFSTLTVSNMSPEDSSIYLCSATTGNTEAFFGQGTRLTVV.